Listed here are 9 T cell receptor beta chains from one sample, sequenced in a study of tumor-infiltrating lymphocytes in primary liver carcinoma. Constant-region priming of roughly 500 ng total RNA yielded TCR beta cDNA. Slightly modified ARM-PCR served as the procedure for the TCR beta libraries. These libraries came from three rounds of nested multiplex PCR. Researchers ran the first two PCR rounds for roughly 11 cycles each with TRBV1-TRBV30 forward primers and a C-beta reverse primer. One entry per CDR3 protein results from TCRdb running MiXCR on the multiplex PCR reads. The table lists 100,000 to 150,000 distinct CDR3 sequences, less than 80% of them singletons. The source material, about 19-30 mg of unsorted bulk tissue, was used to co-extract RNA and DNA. Sequences were obtained from liver tumor tissue from sampling region 1. Subset denoted: tumor region T1, superior pole. These receptors all come from a woman aged 60-75 years with primary liver carcinoma and hepatitis B virus infection.

The V call is TRBV7-2, the J call TRBJ2-1, with a tentative D call TRBD1 (5 bases). CDR1 SGHTA and CDR2 FQGNSA come from the germline V gene. The CDR3 is 15 residues long. V was shortened by 6 bases and J by 4 bases, with 16 bases between the two germline ends. As DNA, the CDR3 is TGTGCCAGCAGACCCTTAGGGGCAAGGTACAATGAGCAGTTCTTC. Encoded protein: CASRPLGARYNEQFF.

Regarding this clonotype: Just one base apart from a much larger clone, this may be a read error. CDR3 DNA sequence: TGTGCCAGCAGCTTTTACCAGGGCGGCGGGACCCAGTACTTC. Amino acids: CASSFYQGGGTQYF. The chain carries TRBV7-9 and TRBJ2-5, with TRBD1 as a possible D gene (5 bases). V shed 3 bases and J shed 7 bases, with 15 bases lying between them. The CDR3 covers 14 residues. Germline-derived CDR1 and CDR2 are SEHNR and FQNEAQ (reference sequence). Full variable domain (missing parts from reference TRBV7-9 and TRBJ2-5): DTGVSQNPRHKITKRGQNVTFRCDPISEHNRLYWYRQTLGQGPEFLTYFQNEAQLEKSRLLSDRFSAERPKGSFSTLEIQRTEQGDSAMYLCASSFYQGGGTQYFGPGTRLLVL.

On this clonotype: At one of its ends the junction is not consistent with the germline gene, which may arise from a read error. The chain links TRBV11-2 to TRBJ1-1, with a weak D call TRBD1 (5 bases). CDR1 and CDR2 from the germline V gene are SGHAT and FQNNGV. The CDR3 consists of 13 residues. The CDR3 DNA is TGTGCCAGCAGCTGGACCGGGGGTGCTGAAGCCTTCTTT. Its protein is CASSWTGGAEAFF.

This clonotype occurred many times. The rearrangement joins TRBV5-1 to TRBJ2-4; no firm D call. This CDR3 spans 14 amino acids. The V gene lost 0 bases and the J gene lost 5 bases, with 9 bases spanning the gap. CDR1 and CDR2 from the germline V gene are SGHRS and YFSETQ. In DNA form, the CDR3 reads TGCGCCAGCAGCTTGGTTGGTAGCCAAAACATTCAGTACTTC. This codes for CASSLVGSQNIQYF.

As concerns this clonotype: The final CDR3 position lacks the conserved phenylalanine or tryptophan, pointing to a likely read error. V usage is TRBV6-6 and J usage is TRBJ2-2, with D perhaps matching TRBD2 (6 bases). The V and J ends lost 8 bases and 5 bases respectively, with 18 bases between them. The germline gives CDR1 MNHNY, CDR2 SVGAGI (reference sequence). This CDR3 comprises 15 residues. This chain's CDR3 is CASLGPSGLTGELFC. DNA of the CDR3: TGTGCCAGCCTCGGGCCCAGCGGGTTAACCGGGGAGCTGTTTTGT.

The V gene is TRBV11-2, the J gene TRBJ2-3; either TRBD1 or TRBD2 may fit D (5 bases each). The CDR3 extends over 16 amino acids. CDR1 and CDR2 from the germline V gene are SGHAT and FQNNGV. V was trimmed by 2 bases and J by 6 bases, leaving 18 bases between them. The CDR3 DNA reads TGTGCCAGCAGCTTATTACCAGGCGGGTGGGGGGATACGCAGTATTTT. Protein sequence: CASSLLPGGWGDTQYF.

The sample holds a few counts of this clonotype. A much larger clone sits a single nucleotide away, making a read error possible. The chain carries TRBV4-2 and TRBJ2-7, with 8 bases aligning to TRBD2. Germline loops: CDR1 LGHNA, CDR2 YNFKEQ. CDR3 length equals 14 residues. The CDR3 bases are TGTGTCAGCAGCCAGCGGGGGAGCTCCTACGAGCAGTACTTC. Translating it yields CVSSQRGSSYEQYF.

This clonotype was recorded at least ten times. V usage is TRBV7-9 and J usage is TRBJ2-7; D remains unclear. This CDR3 comprises 14 residues. Deletions cut 2 bases from V and 1 base from J, with 9 bases between. Germline V gene data show CDR1 as SEHNR and CDR2 as FQNEAQ (reference sequence). This CDR3 reads CASSLSAGSYEQYF. The CDR3 nucleotides read TGTGCCAGCAGCTTATCCGCCGGATCCTACGAGCAGTACTTC. Supplemented by reference TRBV7-9 and TRBJ2-7, the full variable domain reads DTGVSQNPRHKITKRGQNVTFRCDPISEHNRLYWYRQTLGQGPEFLTYFQNEAQLEKSRLLSDRFSAERPKGSFSTLEIQRTEQGDSAMYLCASSLSAGSYEQYFGPGTRLTVT.

On this clonotype: It may be a read error: a sequence one base away is much more abundant. This sequence joins TRBV6-1 and TRBJ2-7, with no clear D. CDR1 and CDR2 (germline): MNHNS, SASEGT. This CDR3 region has 16 residues. CDR3 nucleotides: TGTGCCTGCAGTGAAAATACAGCCCCACCGATCTACGAGCAGTACTTC. Translation gives CACSENTAPPIYEQYF.